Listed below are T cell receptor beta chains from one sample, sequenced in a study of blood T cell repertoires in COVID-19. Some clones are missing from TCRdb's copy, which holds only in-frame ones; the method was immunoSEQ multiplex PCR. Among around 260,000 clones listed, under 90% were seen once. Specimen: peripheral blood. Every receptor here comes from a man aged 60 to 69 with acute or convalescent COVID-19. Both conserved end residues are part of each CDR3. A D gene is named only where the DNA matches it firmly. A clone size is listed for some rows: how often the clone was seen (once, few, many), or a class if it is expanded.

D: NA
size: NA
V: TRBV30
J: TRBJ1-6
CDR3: CAWTFYQGSPLSPLHF
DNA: TGTGCCTGGACCTTCTATCAGGGGAGCCCTCTTTCACCCCTCCACTTT

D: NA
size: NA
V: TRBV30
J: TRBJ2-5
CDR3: CAWSVVPVQETQYF
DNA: TGTGCCTGGAGTGTTGTGCCGGTCCAAGAGACCCAGTACTTC

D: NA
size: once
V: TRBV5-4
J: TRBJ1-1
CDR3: CASRKTQGNTEAFF
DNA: TGTGCCAGCAGAAAAACACAGGGGAACACTGAAGCTTTCTTT

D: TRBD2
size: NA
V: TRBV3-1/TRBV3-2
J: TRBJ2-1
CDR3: CASSQVPGTSGDNEQFF
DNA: TGTGCCAGCAGCCAAGTACCCGGGACTAGCGGTGACAATGAGCAGTTCTTC

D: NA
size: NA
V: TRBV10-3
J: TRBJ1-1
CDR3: CAISGGQKNTEAFF
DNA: TGTGCCATCAGTGGAGGTCAAAAGAACACTGAAGCTTTCTTT

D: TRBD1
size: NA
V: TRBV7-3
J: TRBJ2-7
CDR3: CASSSGQGALNEQYF
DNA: TGTGCCAGCAGCTCGGGACAGGGGGCGCTAAACGAGCAGTACTTC

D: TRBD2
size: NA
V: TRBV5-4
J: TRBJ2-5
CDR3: CASSSGLAGIQETQYF
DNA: TGTGCCAGCAGCTCTGGACTAGCGGGGATTCAAGAGACCCAGTACTTC

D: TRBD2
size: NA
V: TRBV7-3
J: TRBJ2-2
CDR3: CASRPGGHTGELFF
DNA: TGTGCCAGCAGACCGGGGGGGCACACCGGGGAGCTGTTTTTT

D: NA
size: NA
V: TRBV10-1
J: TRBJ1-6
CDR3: CASSEGSTDRMNSPLHF
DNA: TGCGCCAGCAGTGAGGGGTCGACTGATCGAATGAATTCACCCCTCCACTTT

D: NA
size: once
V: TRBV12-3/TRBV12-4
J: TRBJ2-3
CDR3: CASSFLTDTQYF
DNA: TGTGCCAGCAGTTTTCTCACAGATACGCAGTATTTT

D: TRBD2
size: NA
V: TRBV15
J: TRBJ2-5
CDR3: CATSRETRTSGRETQYF
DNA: TGTGCCACCAGCAGAGAAACGCGGACTAGCGGGAGAGAGACCCAGTACTTC

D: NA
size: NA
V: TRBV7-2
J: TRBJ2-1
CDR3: CASSLDTYNEQFF
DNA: TGTGCCAGCAGCTTGGACACCTACAATGAGCAGTTCTTC

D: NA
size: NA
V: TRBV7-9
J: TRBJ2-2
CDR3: CASSPGIGANTGELFF
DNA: TGTGCCAGCAGCCCCGGGATCGGGGCGAACACCGGGGAGCTGTTTTTT

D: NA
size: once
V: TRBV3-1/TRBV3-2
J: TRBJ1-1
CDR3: CASFNQGTPEAFF
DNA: TGTGCCAGCTTCAACCAGGGCACTCCTGAAGCTTTCTTT

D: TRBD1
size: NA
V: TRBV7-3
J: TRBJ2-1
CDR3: CASSPAQGAFYNEQFF
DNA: TGTGCCAGCAGCCCCGCGCAGGGGGCGTTCTACAATGAGCAGTTCTTC

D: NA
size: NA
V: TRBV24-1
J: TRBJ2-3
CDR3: CATSDLQERDTDTQYF
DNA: TGTGCCACCAGTGATTTACAGGAGCGAGACACAGATACGCAGTATTTT